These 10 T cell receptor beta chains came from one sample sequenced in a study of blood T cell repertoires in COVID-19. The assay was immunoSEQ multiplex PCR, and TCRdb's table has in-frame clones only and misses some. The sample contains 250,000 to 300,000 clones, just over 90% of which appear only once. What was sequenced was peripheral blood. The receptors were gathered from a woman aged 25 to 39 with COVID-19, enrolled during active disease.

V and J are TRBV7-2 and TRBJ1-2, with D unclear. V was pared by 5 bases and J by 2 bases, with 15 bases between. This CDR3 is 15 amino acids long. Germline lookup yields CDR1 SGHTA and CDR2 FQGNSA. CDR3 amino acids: CASSQEPGANYGYTF. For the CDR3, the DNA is TGTGCCAGCAGCCAGGAGCCGGGAGCGAACTATGGCTACACCTTC.

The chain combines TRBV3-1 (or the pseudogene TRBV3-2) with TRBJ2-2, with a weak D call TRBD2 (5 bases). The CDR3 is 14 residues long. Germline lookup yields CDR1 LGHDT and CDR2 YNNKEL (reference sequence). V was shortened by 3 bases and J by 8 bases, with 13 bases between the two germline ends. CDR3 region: CASSHSLGSGELFF. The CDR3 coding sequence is TGTGCCAGCAGCCATTCACTAGGGAGTGGGGAGCTGTTTTTT.

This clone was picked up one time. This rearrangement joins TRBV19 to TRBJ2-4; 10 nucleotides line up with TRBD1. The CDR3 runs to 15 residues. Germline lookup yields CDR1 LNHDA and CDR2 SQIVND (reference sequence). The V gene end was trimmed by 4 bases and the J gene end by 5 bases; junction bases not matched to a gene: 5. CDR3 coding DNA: TGTGCCAGTAGTAGGGACAGGGGCCCGGAAAACATTCAGTACTTC. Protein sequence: CASSRDRGPENIQYF. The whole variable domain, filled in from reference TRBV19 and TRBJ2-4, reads DGGITQSPKYLFRKEGQNVTLSCEQNLNHDAMYWYRQDPGQGLRLIYYSQIVNDFQKGDIAEGYSVSREKKESFPLTVTSAQKNPTAFYLCASSRDRGPENIQYFGAGTRLSVL.

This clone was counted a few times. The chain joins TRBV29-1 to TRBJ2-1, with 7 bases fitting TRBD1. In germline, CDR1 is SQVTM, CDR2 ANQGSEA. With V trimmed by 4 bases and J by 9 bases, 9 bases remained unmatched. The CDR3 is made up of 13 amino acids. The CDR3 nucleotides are TGCAGCGTTGCCGAGAGGGGGCTCGGTGAGCAGTTCTTC. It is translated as CSVAERGLGEQFF.

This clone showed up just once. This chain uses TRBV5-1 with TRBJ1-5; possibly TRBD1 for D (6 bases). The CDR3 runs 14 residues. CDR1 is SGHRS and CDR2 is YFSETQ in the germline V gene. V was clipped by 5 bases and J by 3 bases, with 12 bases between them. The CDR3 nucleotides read TGCGCCAGCAGTCCGGACAGTCCCAATCAGCCCCAGCATTTT. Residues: CASSPDSPNQPQHF.

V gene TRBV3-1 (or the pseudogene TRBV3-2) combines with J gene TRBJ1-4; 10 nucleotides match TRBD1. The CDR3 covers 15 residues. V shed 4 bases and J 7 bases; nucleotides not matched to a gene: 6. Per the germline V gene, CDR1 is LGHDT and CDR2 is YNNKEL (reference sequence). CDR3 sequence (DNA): TGTGCCAGCAGCCCTCGGACAGGGGGGAGTGAAAAACTGTTTTTT. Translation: CASSPRTGGSEKLFF.

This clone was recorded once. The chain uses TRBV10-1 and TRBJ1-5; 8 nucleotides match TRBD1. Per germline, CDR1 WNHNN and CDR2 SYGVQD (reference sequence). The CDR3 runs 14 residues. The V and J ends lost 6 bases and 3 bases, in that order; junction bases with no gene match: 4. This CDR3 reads CASRWTGNNQPQHF. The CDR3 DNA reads TGCGCCAGCAGATGGACAGGGAACAATCAGCCCCAGCATTTT.

The CDR3 reads CASREGLAGGETQYF. In DNA, the CDR3 is TGTGCCAGCAGGGAGGGACTAGCGGGAGGGGAGACCCAGTACTTC. This chain uses TRBV6-5 with TRBJ2-5; 16 nucleotides align to TRBD2. This CDR3 is built from 15 residues. With V trimmed by 6 bases and J by 5 bases, 3 bases remained unmatched. Germline loops: CDR1 MNHEY, CDR2 SVGAGI.

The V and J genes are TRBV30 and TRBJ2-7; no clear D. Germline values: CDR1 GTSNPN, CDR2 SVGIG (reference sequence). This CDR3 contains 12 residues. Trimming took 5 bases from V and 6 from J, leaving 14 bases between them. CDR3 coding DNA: TGTGCCTGGGCGGCCCTAGTTGGCGAGCAGTACTTC. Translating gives CAWAALVGEQYF.

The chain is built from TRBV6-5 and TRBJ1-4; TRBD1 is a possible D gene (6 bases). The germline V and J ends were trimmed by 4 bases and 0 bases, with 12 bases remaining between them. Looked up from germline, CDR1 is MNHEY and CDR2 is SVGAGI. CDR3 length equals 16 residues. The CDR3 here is CASSSLRGATNEKLFF. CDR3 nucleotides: TGTGCCAGCAGTTCCCTCAGGGGAGCAACTAATGAAAAACTGTTTTTT.